This TCR beta chain appears in the sequencing data of a study of T-cell reconstitution after alpha-beta-depleted transplantation in children. Library preparation (for TCRbeta) was performed with unique molecular identifiers. One entry per CDR3 protein, called by TCRdb with MiXCR from the PCR reads. The profile covers approximately 200,000 distinct CDR3 sequences, with 13% to 15% appearing a single time and 13% taken by the ten largest. Trimming removed 5 bases at V and 3 bases at J, with 11 bases between. The CDR3 length is 14 residues. Germline V gene sequence: CDR1 SNHLY, CDR2 FYNNEI. This chain connects TRBV2 to TRBJ2-1; maybe TRBD1 (5 bases). This specimen consisted of PBMCs from the stem cell graft donor, obtained from the stem cell graft. The clonotype originates from a human donor who donated a stem cell graft to a child with acute lymphoblastic leukemia. The chain's CDR3 is CASSTQQVYNEQFF. CDR3 coding DNA: TGTGCCAGCAGTACGCAACAGGTCTACAATGAGCAGTTCTTC.